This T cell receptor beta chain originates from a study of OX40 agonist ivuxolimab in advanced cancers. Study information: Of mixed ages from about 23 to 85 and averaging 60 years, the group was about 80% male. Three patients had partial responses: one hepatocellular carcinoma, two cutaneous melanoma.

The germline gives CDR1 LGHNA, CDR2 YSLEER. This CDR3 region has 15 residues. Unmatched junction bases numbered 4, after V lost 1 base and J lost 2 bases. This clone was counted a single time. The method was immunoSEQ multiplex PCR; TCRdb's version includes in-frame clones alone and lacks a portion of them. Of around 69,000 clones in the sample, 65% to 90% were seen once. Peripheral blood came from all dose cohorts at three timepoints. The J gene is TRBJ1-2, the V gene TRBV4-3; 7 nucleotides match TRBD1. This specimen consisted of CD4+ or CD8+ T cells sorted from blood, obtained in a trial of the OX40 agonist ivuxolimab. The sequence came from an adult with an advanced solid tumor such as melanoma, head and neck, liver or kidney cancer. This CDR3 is CASSQADRDNYGYTF. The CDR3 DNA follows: TGCGCCAGCAGCCAAGCAGACAGGGACAACTATGGCTACACCTTC.